These 32 T cell receptor beta chains share one sample of origin, sequenced in a study of CD8+ T cells in alopecia areata. Following RNA extraction, reverse transcription yielded cDNA that acted as the sequencing template. Assay used: immunoSEQ multiplex PCR; TCRdb lists only in-frame clones, some missing. The table includes about 220,000 clones, under 60% detected once. Sample treatment: oral pan-JAK inhibitor, 5-10 mg twice daily. The material was CD4+ T cells sorted from blood, obtained at week 4, from a patient treated with tofacitinib. These receptors were taken from a human donor with alopecia areata.

CDR3 protein: CSVGFGTYLKNIQYF. The CDR3 DNA is TGCAGCGTTGGGTTCGGGACCTACTTAAAAAACATTCAGTACTTC. The chain employs TRBV29-1 and TRBJ2-4; D assignment may be TRBD1 or TRBD2 (5 bases each). CDR1 and CDR2 (germline): SQVTM, ANQGSEA. Trimming left V 4 bases short and J 4 bases short, with 17 bases between. The CDR3 is 15 amino acids.

There are a few counts of this clone. The rearrangement uses TRBV7-2 and TRBJ2-1; TRBD2 agrees at 11 bases. CDR1 SGHTA and CDR2 FQGNSA come from the germline V gene. The CDR3 has 18 amino acids. Trimming removed 5 bases from V and 9 bases from J; junction bases left unmatched: 18. The CDR3 DNA sequence: TGTGCCAGCAGCGTCACCTCAACCGGGACTAGCGGTCTCGTTGAGCAGTTCTTC. Its protein is CASSVTSTGTSGLVEQFF.

The chain is built from TRBV7-2 and TRBJ1-2, with D unresolved. The ends were cut back, 0 bases at V and 0 bases at J, with 11 bases in the middle. This CDR3 contains 16 residues. Germline V gene sequence: CDR1 SGHTA, CDR2 FQGNSA. CDR3 in DNA: TGTGCCAGCAGCTTAGCCAGGAGCTTGCCTAACTATGGCTACACCTTC. Residues: CASSLARSLPNYGYTF. Drawing the rest from reference TRBV7-2 and TRBJ1-2, the complete variable domain is GAGVSQSPSNKVTEKGKDVELRCDPISGHTALYWYRQSLGQGLEFLIYFQGNSAPDKSGLPSDRFSAERTGGSVSTLTIQRTQQEDSAVYLCASSLARSLPNYGYTFGSGTRLTVV.

This chain links TRBV30 with TRBJ1-2, with TRBD1 matching over 7 bases. The V and J ends lost 3 bases and 4 bases, in that order; junction bases with no gene match: 20. The CDR3 loop spans 18 amino acids. Germline V gene data show CDR1 as GTSNPN and CDR2 as SVGIG (reference sequence). DNA of the CDR3: TGTGCCTGGAGCAAAACCGGGACACGATTAGGGGGCCTCTATGGCTACACCTTC. Encoded protein: CAWSKTGTRLGGLYGYTF.

In this sample, this clone turned up once. V usage is TRBV29-1 and J usage is TRBJ2-3; D remains unclear. CDR3 size: 13 residues. Germline CDR1 reads SQVTM; CDR2 reads ANQGSEA. Trimming removed 5 bases from V and 2 bases from J, with 11 bases in between. CDR3 protein: CSVQPRFTDTQYF. Here the CDR3 DNA reads TGCAGCGTTCAACCCCGTTTCACAGATACGCAGTATTTT.

This chain joins TRBV13 and TRBJ1-2; 12 bases are a match to TRBD1. This CDR3 has 14 amino acids. From germline, CDR1 is PRHDT and CDR2 FYEKMQ (reference sequence). Trimming at V came to 5 bases and at J to 7 bases, leaving 5 bases not matched to a gene. The CDR3 DNA sequence: TGTGCCAGCAGCCGGGGACAGGGGGCTTCTGGCTACACCTTC. Protein product: CASSRGQGASGYTF.

The J gene is TRBJ1-2, the V gene TRBV29-1, with D maybe TRBD1 (5 bases). The CDR3 sequence is 16 residues long. Germline CDR1 and CDR2: SQVTM and ANQGSEA. Trimming removed 6 bases from V and 8 bases from J, with 28 bases in between. The DNA of the CDR3 is TGCAGCGTCGTTTTGACAGAGAGAAACTTCTATGGAGGCTACACCTTC. Translation gives CSVVLTERNFYGGYTF.

The gene calls are TRBV29-1 and TRBJ1-2; the match to TRBD1 covers 7 bases. CDR1 and CDR2 from the germline V gene are SQVTM and ANQGSEA. This CDR3 has 14 amino acids. V shed 6 bases, J shed 8 bases, and the junction held 15 bases outside the gene matches. Here the CDR3 DNA reads TGCAGCGTCCAAGAATGGAACAGGGGTAACGGCTACACCTTC. This gives the protein CSVQEWNRGNGYTF.

The chain couples TRBV29-1 to TRBJ2-2; D gene uncertain. Per germline, CDR1 SQVTM and CDR2 ANQGSEA. There are 12 residues in the CDR3. V dropped 7 bases and J dropped 0 bases, with 6 bases sitting between them. CDR3 residues: CSGYTNTGELFF. DNA of the CDR3: TGCAGCGGCTACACGAACACCGGGGAGCTGTTTTTT.

V is TRBV29-1 and J is TRBJ2-7; 7 nucleotides line up with TRBD2. J lost 6 bases, V lost 6 bases, and 5 bases had no gene match. The CDR3 is 11 amino acids. Germline values: CDR1 SQVTM, CDR2 ANQGSEA. CDR3 nucleotides: TGCAGCGTAAAAGGCGGGAGCGAGCAGTACTTC. Its protein is CSVKGGSEQYF.

The CDR3 sequence: CASSRTGGEQGARNGYTF. In nucleotides, the CDR3 is TGTGCCAGCAGCCGTACCGGCGGGGAACAGGGGGCGAGGAATGGCTACACCTTC. The chain carries TRBV11-1 and TRBJ1-2; TRBD1 aligns across 9 bases. This CDR3 spans 18 amino acids. V trimming: 5 bases; J trimming: 6 bases; junction bases outside the gene matches: 19. Germline lookup yields CDR1 SGHAT and CDR2 FQDESV (reference sequence).

CDR3 loop: CASSSRQGFQYEQYF. The CDR3 DNA is TGTGCCAGCAGCTCCCGACAGGGCTTTCAGTACGAGCAGTACTTC. This sequence joins TRBV7-2 and TRBJ2-7, with 7 bases identical to TRBD1. This CDR3 spans 15 amino acids. The junction had 10 bases not matched to a gene; V was cut back by 4 bases and J by 4 bases. Germline V CDR1 and CDR2: SGHTA, FQGNSA.

V usage is TRBV29-1 and J usage is TRBJ1-1; unclear D gene. The ends were cut back, 1 base at V and 0 bases at J, with 9 bases in the middle. Germline lookup yields CDR1 SQVTM and CDR2 ANQGSEA. This CDR3 has 14 residues. CDR3: CSVEGQAMNTEAFF. CDR3 DNA sequence: TGCAGCGTTGAAGGGCAGGCAATGAACACTGAAGCTTTCTTT.

V gene TRBV14 combines with J gene TRBJ1-2; 9 bases align to TRBD1. The V gene end was trimmed by 2 bases and the J gene end by 4 bases; junction bases not matched to a gene: 2. The CDR3 spans 14 residues. Germline V gene sequence: CDR1 SGHDN, CDR2 FVKESK. The CDR3 protein is CASSQSTGGYGYTF. The DNA of the CDR3 is TGTGCCAGCAGCCAATCGACAGGGGGCTATGGCTACACCTTC. Complete variable domain (other parts from reference TRBV14 and TRBJ1-2): EAGVTQFPSHSVIEKGQTVTLRCDPISGHDNLYWYRRVMGKEIKFLLHFVKESKQDESGMPNNRFLAERTGGTYSTLKVQPAELEDSGVYFCASSQSTGGYGYTFGSGTRLTVV.

The V call is TRBV30, the J call TRBJ2-4; D is perhaps TRBD1 or TRBD2 (5 bases each). This CDR3 region has 14 residues. Trimming took 0 bases from V and 5 from J, leaving 11 bases between them. Germline loops: CDR1 GTSNPN, CDR2 SVGIG (reference sequence). The CDR3 sequence is CAWSVQRGQNIQYF. The CDR3, as DNA: TGTGCCTGGAGTGTACAGAGGGGTCAAAACATTCAGTACTTC.

The DNA of the CDR3 is TGTGCCTGGACCGGCCCGATTTTGGCTGAAGCTTTCTTT. Translating it yields CAWTGPILAEAFF. The chain couples TRBV30 to TRBJ1-1; D is uncertain. Per germline, CDR1 GTSNPN and CDR2 SVGIG (reference sequence). The CDR3 is 13 amino acids. Trimming took off 4 bases at V and 6 bases at J, with 15 bases between the two ends.

The rearrangement uses TRBV5-1 and TRBJ1-2; TRBD1 might be the D (5 bases). With 0 bases removed from V and 3 bases from J, the gap between germline ends came to 9 bases. CDR3 length: 14 residues. The V gene's germline CDR1 is SGHRS and CDR2 YFSETQ. The CDR3 DNA reads TGCGCCAGCAGCTTGGAAGGGGTTGACTATGGCTACACCTTC. It yields the protein CASSLEGVDYGYTF.

This clone was counted only a few times. V usage is TRBV29-1 and J usage is TRBJ2-3, with D perhaps TRBD1 (5 bases). The germline gives CDR1 SQVTM, CDR2 ANQGSEA. The CDR3 covers 13 residues. The V and J ends lost 8 bases and 6 bases respectively, with 18 bases between them. CDR3 in amino acids: CSSRRSKGDTQYF. The DNA for the CDR3 is TGCAGCTCTCGACGGTCTAAGGGGGATACGCAGTATTTT.

This clone was counted ten times or more. The V call is TRBV29-1, the J call TRBJ2-3, with D perhaps TRBD2 (5 bases). The CDR3 extends over 13 amino acids. V was shortened by 3 bases and J by 2 bases, with 9 bases between the two germline ends. CDR1 and CDR2 from the germline V gene are SQVTM and ANQGSEA. CDR3 DNA sequence: TGCAGCGTTGATAGAGGGTACACAGATACGCAGTATTTT. Translation gives CSVDRGYTDTQYF.

The chain links TRBV29-1 to TRBJ1-2; a weak D match, TRBD1 (6 bases). The CDR3 is 15 residues long. Germline V gene data show CDR1 as SQVTM and CDR2 as ANQGSEA. The V gene lost 4 bases and the J gene lost 6 bases, with 21 bases spanning the gap. CDR3 amino acids: CSVALGWGGHNGYTF. DNA of the CDR3: TGCAGCGTTGCCCTAGGTTGGGGGGGCCATAATGGCTACACCTTC.

The chain employs TRBV11-2 and TRBJ2-4; a weak D match, TRBD1 (6 bases). V was pared by 5 bases and J by 2 bases, with 19 bases between. The CDR3 extends over 17 amino acids. The V gene's germline CDR1 is SGHAT and CDR2 FQNNGV. As DNA, the CDR3 is TGTGCCAGCAGCGAATCGTGGACAGCCGACTCCAAAAACATTCAGTACTTC. It specifies CASSESWTADSKNIQYF.

This clone was detected only a few times. The CDR3 DNA reads TGTGCCAGCAGCGGGGGCTGGGGAGAGACCCAGTACTTC. This translates into CASSGGWGETQYF. This chain joins TRBV2 and TRBJ2-5, with D perhaps assigned TRBD1 or TRBD2 (6 bases each). Trimming pared 6 bases from V and 4 bases from J, leaving 12 bases between. The CDR3 has 13 residues. The germline V gene encodes CDR1 SNHLY and CDR2 FYNNEI.

Written as DNA, the CDR3 is TGTGCCAGCAGTCCTGGAACGCGGAGCAATCAGCCCCAGCATTTT. Translation: CASSPGTRSNQPQHF. V gene TRBV27 combines with J gene TRBJ1-5; no definite D call. Germline CDR1 is MNHEY and CDR2 is SMNVEV (reference sequence). The CDR3 loop spans 15 amino acids. V lost 5 bases and J 1 base, leaving 12 bases between the germline ends.

This clone was counted between two and nine times. This sequence joins TRBV6-6 and TRBJ1-2; D unclear. This CDR3 comprises 13 residues. Trimming cost V 8 bases and J 2 bases, with 12 bases left between them. Germline values: CDR1 MNHNY, CDR2 SVGAGI (reference sequence). This CDR3 is CASCPAGNYGYTF. The CDR3 DNA reads as TGTGCCAGCTGTCCTGCTGGGAACTATGGCTACACCTTC.

This clone was seen a few times. The rearrangement joins TRBV14 to TRBJ2-1, with unresolved D. The CDR3 extends over 11 amino acids. The V gene lost 2 bases and the J gene lost 5 bases, with 1 base spanning the gap. Germline V gene lookup returns CDR1 SGHDN and CDR2 FVKESK. The CDR3 DNA reads as TGTGCCAGCAGCCAAAACAATGAGCAGTTCTTC. It codes for CASSQNNEQFF.

This clone was counted ten times or more. The chain couples TRBV10-2 to TRBJ2-7; TRBD1 is a possible D gene (6 bases). The germline CDR1 and CDR2 sequences are WSHSY and SAAADI. The CDR3 extends over 13 amino acids. The germline V and J ends were trimmed by 10 bases and 2 bases, with 15 bases remaining between them. CDR3 amino acids: CATKNRDTYEQYF. In nucleotides, the CDR3 is TGCGCCACCAAAAACAGGGACACCTACGAGCAGTACTTC.

The genes are TRBV9 and TRBJ2-1, with 9 positions matching TRBD1. Losses at the gene ends were 4 bases for V and 12 bases for J; bases not matched to a gene: 14. Germline V gives CDR1 SGDLS, CDR2 YYNGEE. The CDR3 covers 15 residues. CDR3 sequence (DNA): TGTGCCAGCAGCCCACGGACAGGGGCGAGCTTTGCGCAGTTCTTC. Translation: CASSPRTGASFAQFF.

J is TRBJ2-3 and V is TRBV7-2; TRBD2 matches at 8 bases. Germline assignment: CDR1 SGHTA and CDR2 FQGNSA. The CDR3 spans 17 residues. Trimming cost V 2 bases and J 0 bases; bases outside gene matches: 7. CDR3 amino acids: CASSLRRGDYSTDTQYF. CDR3 DNA: TGTGCCAGCAGCTTACGGCGGGGGGACTATAGCACAGATACGCAGTATTTT.

The chain combines TRBV29-1 with TRBJ1-5; 7 bases align to TRBD1. V shed 6 bases and J 3 bases; nucleotides not matched to a gene: 8. Germline V gene lookup returns CDR1 SQVTM and CDR2 ANQGSEA. This CDR3 is built from 14 residues. As DNA, the CDR3 is TGCAGCGTCGCCGAGGGACAGCTCAATCAGCCCCAGCATTTT. Residues: CSVAEGQLNQPQHF.

The count of this clone is one. V and J are TRBV27 and TRBJ1-2, with D perhaps matching TRBD1 (5 bases). Germline V CDR1 and CDR2: MNHEY, SMNVEV (reference sequence). There are 13 residues in the CDR3. With 6 bases removed from V and 3 bases from J, the gap between germline ends came to 11 bases. The CDR3 sequence is CASSPREDYGYTF. The CDR3 nucleotides are TGTGCCAGCAGCCCCAGGGAAGACTATGGCTACACCTTC.

This clone appeared a few times. V and J are TRBV11-2 and TRBJ2-5; TRBD1 agrees at 8 bases. CDR3 length equals 17 residues. The V gene end was trimmed by 5 bases and the J gene end by 5 bases; junction bases not matched to a gene: 16. The germline CDR1 and CDR2 sequences are SGHAT and FQNNGV. CDR3 amino acids: CASSAKGRTGRMETQYF. The CDR3 DNA reads TGTGCCAGCAGCGCCAAGGGTCGGACAGGGAGAATGGAGACCCAGTACTTC.

CDR3 nucleotide sequence: TGTGCCAGCAGACCGGGACTAGCTCAAGGGGAGACCCAGTACTTC. It codes for CASRPGLAQGETQYF. The chain joins TRBV9 to TRBJ2-5, with 9 bases fitting TRBD2. V lost 5 bases to trimming and J lost 5 bases; unmatched junction nucleotides: 10. Per germline, CDR1 SGDLS and CDR2 YYNGEE. The CDR3 spans 15 residues.